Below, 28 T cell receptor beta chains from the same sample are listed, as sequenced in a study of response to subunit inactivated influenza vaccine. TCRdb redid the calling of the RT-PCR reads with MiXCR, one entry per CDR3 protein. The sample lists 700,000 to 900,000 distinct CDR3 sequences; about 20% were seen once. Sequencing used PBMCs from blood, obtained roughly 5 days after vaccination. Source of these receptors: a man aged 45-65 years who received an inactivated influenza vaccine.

In DNA, the CDR3 is TGCAGTGCTAGAGGATTAGCGGGGGGCCACACAGATACGCAGTATTTT. Protein: CSARGLAGGHTDTQYF. The chain recombines TRBV20-1 with TRBJ2-3; 10 bases are shared with TRBD2. Germline values: CDR1 DFQATT, CDR2 SNEGSKA (reference sequence). With V trimmed by 1 base and J by 2 bases, 6 bases remained unmatched. This CDR3 comprises 16 residues.

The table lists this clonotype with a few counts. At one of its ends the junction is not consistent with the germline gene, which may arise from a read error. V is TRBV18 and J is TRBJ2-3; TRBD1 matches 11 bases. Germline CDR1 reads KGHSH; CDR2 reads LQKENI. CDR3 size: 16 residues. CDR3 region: CASSPGTGGNTDTQYF. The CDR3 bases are TGTGCTAGCTCACCAGGGACAGGGGGAAACACAGATACGCAGTATTTT.

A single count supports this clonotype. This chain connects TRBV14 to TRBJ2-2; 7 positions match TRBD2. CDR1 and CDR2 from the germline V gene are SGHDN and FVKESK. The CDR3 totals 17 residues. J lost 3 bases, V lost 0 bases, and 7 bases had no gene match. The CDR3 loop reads CASSQDSLAADTGELFF. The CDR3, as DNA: TGTGCCAGCAGCCAAGATAGTCTAGCGGCTGACACCGGGGAGCTGTTTTTT.

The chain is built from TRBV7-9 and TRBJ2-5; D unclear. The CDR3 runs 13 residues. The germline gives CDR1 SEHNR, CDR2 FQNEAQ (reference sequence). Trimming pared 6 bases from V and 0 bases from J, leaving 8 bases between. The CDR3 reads CASRGRHQETQYF. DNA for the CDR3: TGTGCCAGCAGAGGACGCCACCAAGAGACCCAGTACTTC.

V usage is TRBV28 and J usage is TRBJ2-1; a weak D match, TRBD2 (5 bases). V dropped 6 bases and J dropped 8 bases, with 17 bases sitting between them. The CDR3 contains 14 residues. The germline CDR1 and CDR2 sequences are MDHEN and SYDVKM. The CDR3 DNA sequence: TGTGCCAGCAGGAATCGGTCTAGCCGCCATGAGCAGTTCTTC. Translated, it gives CASRNRSSRHEQFF.

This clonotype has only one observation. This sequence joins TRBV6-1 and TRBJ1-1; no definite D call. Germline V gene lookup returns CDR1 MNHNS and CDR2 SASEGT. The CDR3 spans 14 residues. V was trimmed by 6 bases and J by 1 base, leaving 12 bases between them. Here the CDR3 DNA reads TGTGCCAGCAGAACACCGGACGGGAACACTGAAGCTTTCTTT. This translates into CASRTPDGNTEAFF.

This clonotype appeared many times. The CDR3 here is CASSLSERNYGYTF. The CDR3 DNA follows: TGCGCCAGCAGCTTGTCCGAAAGGAACTATGGCTACACCTTC. The chain has TRBV5-1 and TRBJ1-2; D is unclear. Trimming took 1 base from V and 2 from J, leaving 9 bases between them. This CDR3 contains 14 residues. The germline V gene encodes CDR1 SGHRS and CDR2 YFSETQ.

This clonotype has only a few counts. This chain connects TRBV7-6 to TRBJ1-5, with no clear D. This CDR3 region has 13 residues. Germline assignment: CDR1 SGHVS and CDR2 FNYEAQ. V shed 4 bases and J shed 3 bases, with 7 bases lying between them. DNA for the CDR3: TGTGCCAGCAGCTCCCGGGACAATCAGCCCCAGCATTTT. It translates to CASSSRDNQPQHF.

The CDR3 coding sequence is TGTACCAGCAGCAAAGACAGGAACTACGAGCAGTACTTC. This codes for CTSSKDRNYEQYF. The gene calls are TRBV7-2 and TRBJ2-7, with D maybe TRBD1 (6 bases). The CDR3 extends over 13 amino acids. Trimming took off 5 bases at V and 3 bases at J, with 11 bases between the two ends. Germline CDR1 is SGHTA and CDR2 is FQGNSA.

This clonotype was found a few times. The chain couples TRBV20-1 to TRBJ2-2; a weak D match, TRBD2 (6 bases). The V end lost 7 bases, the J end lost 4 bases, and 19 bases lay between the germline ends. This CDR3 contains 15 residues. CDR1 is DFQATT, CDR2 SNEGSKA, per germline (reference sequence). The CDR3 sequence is CSVRVGGVGTGELFF. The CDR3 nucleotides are TGCAGTGTCAGGGTCGGGGGAGTAGGCACCGGGGAGCTGTTTTTT.

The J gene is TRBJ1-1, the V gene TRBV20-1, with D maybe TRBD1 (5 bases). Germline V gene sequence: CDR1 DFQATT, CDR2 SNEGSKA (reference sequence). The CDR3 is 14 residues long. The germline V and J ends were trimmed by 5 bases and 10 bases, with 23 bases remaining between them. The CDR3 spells CSAEGRLTLTGAFF. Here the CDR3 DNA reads TGCAGTGCTGAGGGACGGCTTACCCTCACCGGAGCTTTCTTT.

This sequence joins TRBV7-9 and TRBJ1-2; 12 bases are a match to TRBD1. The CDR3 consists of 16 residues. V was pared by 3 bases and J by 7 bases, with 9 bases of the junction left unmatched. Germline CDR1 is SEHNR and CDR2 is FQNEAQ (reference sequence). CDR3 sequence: CASSFPTRDRGLGYTF. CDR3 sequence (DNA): TGTGCCAGCAGCTTCCCCACCCGGGACAGGGGGCTTGGCTACACCTTC.

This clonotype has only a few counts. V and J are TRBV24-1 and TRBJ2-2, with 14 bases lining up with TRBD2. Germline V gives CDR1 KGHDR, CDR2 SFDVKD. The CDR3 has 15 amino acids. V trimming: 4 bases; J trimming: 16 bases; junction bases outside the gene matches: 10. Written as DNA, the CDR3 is TGTGCCACCAGTGACCCCGGGACTAGCGGGGGAGTACAGTTTTTT. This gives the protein CATSDPGTSGGVQFF.

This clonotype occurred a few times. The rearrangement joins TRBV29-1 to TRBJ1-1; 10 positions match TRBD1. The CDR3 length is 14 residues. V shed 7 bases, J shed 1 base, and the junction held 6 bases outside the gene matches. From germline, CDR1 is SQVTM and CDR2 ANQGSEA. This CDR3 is CSAETGGWNTEAFF. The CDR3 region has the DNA TGCAGCGCTGAGACAGGGGGCTGGAACACTGAAGCTTTCTTT. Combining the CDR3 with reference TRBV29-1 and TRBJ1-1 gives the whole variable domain SAVISQKPSRDICQRGTSLTIQCQVDSQVTMMFWYRQQPGQSLTLIATANQGSEATYESGFVIDKFPISRPNLTFSTLTVSNMSPEDSSIYLCSAETGGWNTEAFFGQGTRLTVV.

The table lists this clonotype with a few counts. CDR3 amino acids: CASSVYLGRGYNEQFF. Written as DNA, the CDR3 is TGTGCCAGCAGCGTATACTTGGGCCGGGGTTACAATGAGCAGTTCTTC. The genes are TRBV7-2 and TRBJ2-1, with D tentatively TRBD2 (5 bases). Germline CDR1 SGHTA, CDR2 FQGNSA. Trimming left V 5 bases short and J 4 bases short, with 18 bases between. The CDR3 has 16 amino acids.

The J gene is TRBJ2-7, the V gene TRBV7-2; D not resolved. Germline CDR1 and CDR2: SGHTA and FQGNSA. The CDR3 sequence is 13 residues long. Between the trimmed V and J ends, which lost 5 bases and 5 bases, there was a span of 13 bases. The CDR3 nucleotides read TGTGCCAGCAGCATCCCAACAAGTCACGAGCAGTACTTC. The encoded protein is CASSIPTSHEQYF.

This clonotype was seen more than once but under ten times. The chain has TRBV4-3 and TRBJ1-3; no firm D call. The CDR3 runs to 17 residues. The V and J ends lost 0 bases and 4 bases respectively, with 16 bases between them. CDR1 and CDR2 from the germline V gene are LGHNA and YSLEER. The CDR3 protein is CASSQDAPRVLGNTIYF. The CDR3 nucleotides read TGCGCCAGCAGCCAAGATGCGCCCCGGGTCCTCGGAAACACCATATATTTT.

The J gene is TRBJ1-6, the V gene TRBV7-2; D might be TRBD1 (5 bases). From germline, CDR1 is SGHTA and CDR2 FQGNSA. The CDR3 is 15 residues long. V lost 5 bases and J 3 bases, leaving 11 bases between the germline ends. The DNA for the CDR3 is TGTGCCAGCAGCCCCCCAGACAGCTATAATTCACCCCTCCACTTT. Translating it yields CASSPPDSYNSPLHF.

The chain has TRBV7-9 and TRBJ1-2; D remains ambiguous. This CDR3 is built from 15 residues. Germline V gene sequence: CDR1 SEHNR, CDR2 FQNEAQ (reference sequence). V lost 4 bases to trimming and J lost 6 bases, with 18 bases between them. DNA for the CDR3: TGTGCCAGCAGCTCCCCGGTCCCTCAGGCTAATGGCTACACCTTC. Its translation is CASSSPVPQANGYTF. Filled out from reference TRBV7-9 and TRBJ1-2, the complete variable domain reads DTGVSQNPRHKITKRGQNVTFRCDPISEHNRLYWYRQTLGQGPEFLTYFQNEAQLEKSRLLSDRFSAERPKGSFSTLEIQRTEQGDSAMYLCASSSPVPQANGYTFGSGTRLTVV.

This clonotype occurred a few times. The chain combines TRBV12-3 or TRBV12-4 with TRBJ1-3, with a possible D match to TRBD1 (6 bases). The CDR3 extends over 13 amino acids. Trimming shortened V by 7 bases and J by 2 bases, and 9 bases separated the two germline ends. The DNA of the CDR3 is TGTGCCAGCATCTCAGGGGCTGGAAACACCATATATTTT. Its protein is CASISGAGNTIYF.

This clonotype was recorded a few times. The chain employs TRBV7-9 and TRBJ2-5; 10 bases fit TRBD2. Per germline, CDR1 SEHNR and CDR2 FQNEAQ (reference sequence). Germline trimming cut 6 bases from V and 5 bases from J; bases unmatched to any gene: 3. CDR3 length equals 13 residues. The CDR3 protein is CASSSGGMETQYF. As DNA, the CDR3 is TGTGCCAGCAGTAGCGGGGGGATGGAGACCCAGTACTTC.

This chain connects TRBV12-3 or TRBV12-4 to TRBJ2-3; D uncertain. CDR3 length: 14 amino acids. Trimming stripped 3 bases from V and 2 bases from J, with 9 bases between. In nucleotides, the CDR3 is TGTGCCAGCAGTTTGATCAGGCTCACAGATACGCAGTATTTT. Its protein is CASSLIRLTDTQYF.

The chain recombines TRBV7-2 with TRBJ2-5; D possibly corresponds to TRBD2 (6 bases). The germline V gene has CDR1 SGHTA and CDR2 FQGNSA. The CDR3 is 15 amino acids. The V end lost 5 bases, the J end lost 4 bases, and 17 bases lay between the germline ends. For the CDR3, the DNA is TGTGCCAGCAGCCGTTGTGGGGGGTTTGGAGAGACCCAGTACTTC. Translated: CASSRCGGFGETQYF.

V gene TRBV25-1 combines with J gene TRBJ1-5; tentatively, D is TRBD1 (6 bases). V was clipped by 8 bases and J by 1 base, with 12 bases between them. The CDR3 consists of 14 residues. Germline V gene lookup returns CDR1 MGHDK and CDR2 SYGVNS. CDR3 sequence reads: CASGGGASNQPQHF. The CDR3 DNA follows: TGTGCCAGCGGCGGGGGGGCGAGCAATCAGCCCCAGCATTTT.

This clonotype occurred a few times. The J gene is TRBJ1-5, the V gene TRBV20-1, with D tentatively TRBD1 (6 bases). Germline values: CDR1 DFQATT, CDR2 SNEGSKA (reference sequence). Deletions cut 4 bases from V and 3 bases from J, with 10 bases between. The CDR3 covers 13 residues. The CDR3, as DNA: TGCAGTGCTAACAGGGCTTCCAATCAGCCCCAGCATTTT. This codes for CSANRASNQPQHF.

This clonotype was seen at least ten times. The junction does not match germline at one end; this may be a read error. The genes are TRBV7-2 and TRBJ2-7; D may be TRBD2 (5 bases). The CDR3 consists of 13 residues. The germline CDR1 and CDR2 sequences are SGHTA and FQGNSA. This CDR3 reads CASSLGSRYEQYF. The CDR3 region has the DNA TGTGCCAGCAGTTTAGGGAGCAGATACGAGCAGTACTTC.

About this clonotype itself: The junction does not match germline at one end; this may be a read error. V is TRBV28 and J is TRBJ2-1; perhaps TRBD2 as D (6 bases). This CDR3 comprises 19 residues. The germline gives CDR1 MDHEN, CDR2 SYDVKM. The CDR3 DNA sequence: TGTGCCAGCAGTCTCCCAAGATCGTGGGGGGTCGGGTCCTACGATGAGCAGTTCTTC. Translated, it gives CASSLPRSWGVGSYDEQFF.

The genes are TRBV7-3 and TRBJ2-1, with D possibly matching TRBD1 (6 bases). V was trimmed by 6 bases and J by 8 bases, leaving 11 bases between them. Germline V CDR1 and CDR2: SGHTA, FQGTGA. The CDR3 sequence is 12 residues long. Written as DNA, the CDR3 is TGTGCCAGCAGTAACCAGGGGTATGAGCAGTTCTTC. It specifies CASSNQGYEQFF.